This T cell receptor beta chain derives from a study of glioma-infiltrating T cells after dendritic cell vaccination. Across the whole study: Dendritic cells derived from monocytes and pulsed with autologous tumor lysate formed the vaccine.

Sequencing used immunoSEQ multiplex PCR; TCRdb keeps in-frame clones, though not all of them. Of around 100,000 clones listed, roughly 76% were seen once; the top ten hold approximately 12%. Germline V gives CDR1 SNHLY, CDR2 FYNNEI. This CDR3 has 13 residues. Trimming removed 4 bases from V and 4 bases from J, with 10 bases in between. This specimen was blood, taken before dendritic cell vaccination. The rearrangement joins TRBV2 to TRBJ2-5; a possible D gene is TRBD1 (6 bases). The receptor comes from a human donor with glioblastoma. The CDR3 here is CASSVGQRETQYF. For the CDR3, the DNA is TGTGCCAGCAGTGTTGGACAGAGAGAGACCCAGTACTTC.